Listed here are 20 T cell receptor beta chains from one sample, sequenced in a study of cytomegalovirus exposure and HLA in healthy donors. PCR primers comprised 60 Vbeta and 13 Jbeta primers. Clones were read by immunoSEQ multiplex PCR, and TCRdb kept only the in-frame ones, dropping some. The sample totals about 92,000 clones. Input material: PBMCs. The receptors here all came from a man aged 45-65 years in good health and CMV-seropositive.

V gene TRBV28 combines with J gene TRBJ1-1; 9 positions match TRBD1. With 4 bases clipped from V and 0 bases from J, the junction kept 9 bases outside the gene matches. Germline values: CDR1 MDHEN, CDR2 SYDVKM. This CDR3 is 17 amino acids long. The CDR3, as DNA: TGTGCCAGCAGTTCTAAACAACAGGGGGCGTTGAACACTGAAGCTTTCTTT. Protein: CASSSKQQGALNTEAFF.

The chain has TRBV9 and TRBJ2-3, with 10 bases aligning to TRBD2. This CDR3 has 16 amino acids. Trimming removed 4 bases from V and 0 bases from J; junction bases left unmatched: 5. The V gene's germline CDR1 is SGDLS and CDR2 YYNGEE. The CDR3 region has the DNA TGTGCCAGCAGCCCCGGGACTAGCGACAGCACAGATACGCAGTATTTT. Its protein is CASSPGTSDSTDTQYF.

The V gene is TRBV7-9, the J gene TRBJ2-5; 10 bases are a match to TRBD1. J gave up 5 bases and V 2 bases, and 5 bases lay outside the gene matches. The CDR3 loop spans 15 amino acids. Per germline, CDR1 SEHNR and CDR2 FQNEAQ (reference sequence). CDR3 residues: CASSLRATGGETQYF. The CDR3 region has the DNA TGTGCCAGCAGCTTAAGGGCGACAGGGGGCGAGACCCAGTACTTC.

The V gene is TRBV15, the J gene TRBJ2-7, with TRBD2 as a possible D gene (5 bases). Germline loops: CDR1 LNHNV, CDR2 YYDKDF (reference sequence). V was cut by 0 bases and J by 4 bases, with 10 bases left in between. This CDR3 contains 14 residues. CDR3 residues: CATSRDGRGYEQYV. The CDR3, as DNA: TGTGCCACCAGCAGAGATGGTCGAGGGTACGAGCAGTACGTC.

The gene calls are TRBV4-3 and TRBJ1-4; D may be TRBD1 (5 bases). This CDR3 region has 16 residues. The ends were cut back, 0 bases at V and 3 bases at J, with 11 bases in the middle. Germline CDR1 and CDR2: LGHNA and YSLEER. CDR3 sequence: CASSQERPGANEKLFF. CDR3 DNA sequence: TGCGCCAGCAGCCAAGAGCGCCCGGGGGCTAATGAAAAACTGTTTTTT.

This sequence joins TRBV4-2 and TRBJ2-1, with 7 nucleotides matching TRBD1. The germline V gene encodes CDR1 LGHNA and CDR2 YNFKEQ. Trimming took 1 base from V and 10 from J; bases not matched to a gene: 7. The CDR3 is made up of 14 amino acids. CDR3 in DNA: TGTGCCAGCAGCCAAGTGGGACAGTTAATCGAGCAGTTCTTC. Its translation is CASSQVGQLIEQFF.

The chain employs TRBV4-3 and TRBJ2-1; 13 bases align to TRBD2. Losses at the gene ends were 4 bases for V and 1 base for J; bases not matched to a gene: 4. This CDR3 has 17 amino acids. The germline V gene has CDR1 LGHNA and CDR2 YSLEER. The CDR3: CASSRGTSGKSYNEQFF. The DNA for the CDR3 is TGCGCCAGCAGCCGAGGGACTAGCGGGAAATCCTACAATGAGCAGTTCTTC.

This chain joins TRBV15 and TRBJ1-2; D may be TRBD1 (6 bases). The germline V gene has CDR1 LNHNV and CDR2 YYDKDF (reference sequence). V was clipped by 4 bases and J by 7 bases, with 13 bases between them. The CDR3 sequence is 13 residues long. The DNA of the CDR3 is TGTGCCACCAGCAAATACAGGGATGGTGGCTACACCTTC. This encodes CATSKYRDGGYTF.

The chain is built from TRBV27 and TRBJ1-2; D call uncertain. V lost 7 bases to trimming and J lost 2 bases, with 17 bases between them. CDR3 length equals 15 residues. The germline CDR1 and CDR2 sequences are MNHEY and SMNVEV (reference sequence). CDR3 loop: CASKGQAAANYGYTF. CDR3 sequence (DNA): TGTGCCAGCAAAGGCCAGGCCGCTGCAAACTATGGCTACACCTTC.

This chain links TRBV7-9 with TRBJ1-5; D gene unclear. Trimming stripped 5 bases from V and 5 bases from J, with 10 bases between. There are 13 residues in the CDR3. From germline, CDR1 is SEHNR and CDR2 FQNEAQ (reference sequence). This chain's CDR3 is CASSPDGDQPQHF. As DNA, the CDR3 is TGTGCCAGCAGCCCGGACGGGGATCAGCCCCAGCATTTT.

The chain is built from TRBV11-2 and TRBJ2-7; perhaps TRBD2 as D (6 bases). The CDR3 totals 15 residues. V was pared by 1 base and J by 4 bases, with 14 bases between. Per germline, CDR1 SGHAT and CDR2 FQNNGV. The CDR3 spells CASSLGGGWDYEQYF. The CDR3 bases are TGTGCCAGCAGCTTAGGGGGAGGATGGGATTACGAGCAGTACTTC.

The chain links TRBV5-4 to TRBJ2-7, with 9 bases identical to TRBD2. V was pared by 4 bases and J by 7 bases, with 9 bases of the junction left unmatched. This CDR3 comprises 14 residues. Germline CDR1 reads SGHNT; CDR2 reads YYREEE (reference sequence). In DNA, the CDR3 is TGTGCCAGCAGCCCGGGACTAGCCCCCTCAGAGCAGTACTTC. As protein: CASSPGLAPSEQYF.

The rearrangement uses TRBV9 and TRBJ1-2, with a possible D match to TRBD1 (6 bases). Germline CDR1 and CDR2: SGDLS and YYNGEE. The V gene lost 2 bases and the J gene lost 3 bases, with 11 bases spanning the gap. The CDR3 is made up of 14 amino acids. CDR3 protein: CASSVTGNDYGYTF. The CDR3 DNA follows: TGTGCCAGCAGCGTGACAGGAAATGACTATGGCTACACCTTC. Based on the CDR3 plus reference TRBV9 and TRBJ1-2, the full variable domain is DSGVTQTPKHLITATGQRVTLRCSPRSGDLSVYWYQQSLDQGLQFLIQYYNGEERAKGNILERFSAQQFPDLHSELNLSSLELGDSALYFCASSVTGNDYGYTFGSGTRLTVV.

The genes are TRBV6-5 and TRBJ1-2; perhaps TRBD1 as D (5 bases). The CDR3 extends over 14 amino acids. Deletions cut 2 bases from V and 8 bases from J, with 15 bases between. Per the germline V gene, CDR1 is MNHEY and CDR2 is SVGAGI. In DNA, the CDR3 is TGTGCCAGCAGTTACGACCCCGGGGGAGGGGGCTACACCTTC. This gives the protein CASSYDPGGGGYTF.

The CDR3 DNA reads as TGTGCCAGCAGCTTAACTCCGGAGGACCAGCCCCAGCATTTT. It codes for CASSLTPEDQPQHF. The chain is built from TRBV7-2 and TRBJ1-5; the D is unclear. The CDR3 contains 14 residues. V was pared by 2 bases and J by 7 bases, with 12 bases between. Looked up from germline, CDR1 is SGHTA and CDR2 is FQGNSA.

The rearrangement links TRBV19 to TRBJ2-1, with D perhaps matching TRBD2 (5 bases). The V end lost 6 bases, the J end lost 5 bases, and 14 bases lay between the germline ends. CDR1 is LNHDA, CDR2 SQIVND, per germline (reference sequence). This CDR3 is 14 amino acids long. The DNA for the CDR3 is TGTGCCAGTAGATTCCTCGGACTGGACAATGAGCAGTTCTTC. This translates into CASRFLGLDNEQFF.

V and J are TRBV4-1 and TRBJ1-5; D gene unclear. The V end lost 0 bases, the J end lost 7 bases, and 7 bases lay between the germline ends. The germline gives CDR1 MGHRA, CDR2 YSYEKL. The CDR3 extends over 13 amino acids. The CDR3 region has the DNA TGCGCCAGCAGCCAAGAAGCCTGGCAGCCCCAGCATTTT. As protein: CASSQEAWQPQHF.

The chain carries TRBV7-9 and TRBJ1-2; no reliable D call. Germline V lookup: CDR1 SEHNR, CDR2 FQNEAQ (reference sequence). CDR3 length equals 12 residues. V was shortened by 11 bases and J by 6 bases, with 16 bases between the two germline ends. CDR3 coding DNA: TGTGCCCCCTGGAAGCCCCAGGATGGCTACACCTTC. It codes for CAPWKPQDGYTF.

V usage is TRBV6-1 and J usage is TRBJ2-7; no clear D. CDR1 and CDR2 (germline): MNHNS, SASEGT. Between the trimmed V and J ends, which lost 1 base and 7 bases, there was a span of 11 bases. There are 13 residues in the CDR3. The CDR3 sequence is CASSEEGFGEQYV. The CDR3 DNA follows: TGTGCCAGCAGTGAAGAAGGCTTCGGGGAGCAGTACGTC.

This chain uses TRBV7-8 with TRBJ2-7; 9 bases align to TRBD2. CDR1 and CDR2 from the germline V gene are SGHVS and FQNEAQ. The J segment lost 4 bases and the V segment lost 0 bases, leaving 4 bases of the junction unmatched. There are 15 residues in the CDR3. CDR3 residues: CASSLASGRWYEQYV. The CDR3 DNA sequence: TGTGCCAGCAGCTTAGCTAGCGGGAGATGGTACGAGCAGTACGTC.